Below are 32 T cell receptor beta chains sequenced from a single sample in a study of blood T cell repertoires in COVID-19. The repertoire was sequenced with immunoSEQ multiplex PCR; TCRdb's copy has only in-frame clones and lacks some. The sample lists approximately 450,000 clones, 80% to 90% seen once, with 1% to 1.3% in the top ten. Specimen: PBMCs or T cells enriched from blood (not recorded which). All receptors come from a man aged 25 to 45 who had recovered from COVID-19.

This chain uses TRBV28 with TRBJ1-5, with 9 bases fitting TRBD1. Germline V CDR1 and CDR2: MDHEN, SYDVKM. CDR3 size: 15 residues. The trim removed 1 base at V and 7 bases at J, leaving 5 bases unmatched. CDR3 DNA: TGTGCCAGCAGTTTATTGCCGGGACAGGGACAGCCCCAGCATTTT. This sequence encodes CASSLLPGQGQPQHF.

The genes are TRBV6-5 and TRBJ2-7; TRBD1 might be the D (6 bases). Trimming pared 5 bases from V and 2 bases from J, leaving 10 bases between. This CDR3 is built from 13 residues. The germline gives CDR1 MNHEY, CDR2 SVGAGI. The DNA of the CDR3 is TGTGCCAGCAGTAGACAGGACACCTACGAGCAGTACTTC. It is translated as CASSRQDTYEQYF.

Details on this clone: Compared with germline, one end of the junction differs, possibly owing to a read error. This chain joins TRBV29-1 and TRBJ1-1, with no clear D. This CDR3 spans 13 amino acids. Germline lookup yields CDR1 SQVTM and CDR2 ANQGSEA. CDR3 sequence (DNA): TGCAGCGTCGAAGCCGGGAAGGACACTGAAGCTTTCTTT. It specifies CSVEAGKDTEAFF.

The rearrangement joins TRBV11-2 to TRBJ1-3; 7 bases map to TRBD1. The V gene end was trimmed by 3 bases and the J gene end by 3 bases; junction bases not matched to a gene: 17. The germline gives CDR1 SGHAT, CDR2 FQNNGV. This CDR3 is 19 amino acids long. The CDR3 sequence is CASSLGTEDRVKIGNTIYF. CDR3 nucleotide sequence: TGTGCCAGCAGCTTGGGGACCGAAGACAGGGTTAAAATTGGAAACACCATATATTTT. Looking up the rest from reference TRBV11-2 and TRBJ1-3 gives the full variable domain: EAGVAQSPRYKIIEKRQSVAFWCNPISGHATLYWYQQILGQGPKLLIQFQNNGVVDDSQLPKDRFSAERLKGVDSTLKIQPAKLEDSAVYLCASSLGTEDRVKIGNTIYFGEGSWLTVV.

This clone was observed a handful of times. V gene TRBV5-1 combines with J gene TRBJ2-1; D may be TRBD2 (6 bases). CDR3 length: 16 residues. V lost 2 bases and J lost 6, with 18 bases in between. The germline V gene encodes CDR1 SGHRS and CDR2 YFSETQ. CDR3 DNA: TGCGCCAGCAGCTTCGGAAGCGGGTCCTTTGGCAATGAGCAGTTCTTC. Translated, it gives CASSFGSGSFGNEQFF.

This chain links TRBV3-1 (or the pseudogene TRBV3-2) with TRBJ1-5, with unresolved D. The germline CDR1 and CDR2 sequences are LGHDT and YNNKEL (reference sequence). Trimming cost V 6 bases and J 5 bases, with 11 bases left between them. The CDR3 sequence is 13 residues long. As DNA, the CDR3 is TGTGCCAGCAGTCAACGGGGAGATCAGCCCCAGCATTTT. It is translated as CASSQRGDQPQHF.

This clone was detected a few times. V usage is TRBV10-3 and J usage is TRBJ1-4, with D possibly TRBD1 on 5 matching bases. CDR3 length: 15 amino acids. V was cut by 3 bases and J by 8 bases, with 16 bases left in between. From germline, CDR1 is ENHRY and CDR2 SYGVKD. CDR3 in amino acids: CAISDQGAQGEKLFF. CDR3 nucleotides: TGTGCCATCAGTGACCAGGGCGCCCAGGGCGAAAAACTGTTTTTT.

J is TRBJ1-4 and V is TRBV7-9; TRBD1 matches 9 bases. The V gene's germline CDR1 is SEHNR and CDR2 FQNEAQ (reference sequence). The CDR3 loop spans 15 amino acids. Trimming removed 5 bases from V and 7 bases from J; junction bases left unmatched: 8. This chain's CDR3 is CASSPTGQGSEKLFF. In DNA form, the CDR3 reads TGTGCCAGCAGCCCAACGGGACAGGGAAGTGAAAAACTGTTTTTT.

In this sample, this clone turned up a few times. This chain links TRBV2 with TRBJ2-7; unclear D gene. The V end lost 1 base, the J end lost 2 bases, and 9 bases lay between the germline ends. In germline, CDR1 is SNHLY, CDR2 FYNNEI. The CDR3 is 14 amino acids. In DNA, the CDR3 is TGTGCCAGCAGTGAAGGGGTTCTAGCCTACGAGCAGTACTTC. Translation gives CASSEGVLAYEQYF.

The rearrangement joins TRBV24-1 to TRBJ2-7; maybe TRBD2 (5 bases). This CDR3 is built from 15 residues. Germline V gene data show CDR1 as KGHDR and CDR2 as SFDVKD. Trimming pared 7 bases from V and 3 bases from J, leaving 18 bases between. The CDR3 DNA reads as TGTGCCACCAGCCAAGTAGCGCGCCTCGACTACGAGCAGTACTTC. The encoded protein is CATSQVARLDYEQYF.

This CDR3 reads CASSLGQSGNTIYF. The DNA for the CDR3 is TGTGCCAGCAGCTTAGGGCAGTCTGGAAACACCATATATTTT. The V call is TRBV7-2, the J call TRBJ1-3; D unresolved. Per the germline V gene, CDR1 is SGHTA and CDR2 is FQGNSA. V gave up 1 base and J gave up 1 base, with 5 bases separating them. The CDR3 spans 14 residues.

The chain's CDR3 is CASSHPLREFSYEQYF. CDR3 coding DNA: TGTGCCAGCAGTCATCCCCTCCGGGAGTTTTCCTACGAGCAGTACTTC. The V gene is TRBV28, the J gene TRBJ2-7; a weak D match, TRBD2 (6 bases). CDR1 is MDHEN and CDR2 is SYDVKM in the germline V gene. V lost 5 bases and J lost 1, with 18 bases in between. This CDR3 contains 16 residues. The whole variable domain, remainder taken from reference TRBV28 and TRBJ2-7, is DVKVTQSSRYLVKRTGEKVFLECVQDMDHENMFWYRQDPGLGLRLIYFSYDVKMKEKGDIPEGYSVSREKKERFSLILESASTNQTSMYLCASSHPLREFSYEQYFGPGTRLTVT.

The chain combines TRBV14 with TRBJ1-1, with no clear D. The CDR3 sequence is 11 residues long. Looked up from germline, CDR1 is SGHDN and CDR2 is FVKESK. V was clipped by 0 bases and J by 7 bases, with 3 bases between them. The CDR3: CASSQDYEAFF. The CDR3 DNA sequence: TGTGCCAGCAGCCAAGACTATGAAGCTTTCTTT.

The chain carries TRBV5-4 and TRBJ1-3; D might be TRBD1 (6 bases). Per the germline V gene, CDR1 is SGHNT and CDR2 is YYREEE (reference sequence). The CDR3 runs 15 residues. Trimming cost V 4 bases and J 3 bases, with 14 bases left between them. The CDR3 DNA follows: TGTGCCAGCAGCACTGCCAGGGGTTTTGGAAACACCATATATTTT. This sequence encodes CASSTARGFGNTIYF.

The CDR3 sequence is CASSPVEFTNSPLHF. CDR3 coding DNA: TGCGCCAGCAGCCCCGTGGAGTTTACCAATTCACCCCTCCACTTT. This chain joins TRBV5-1 and TRBJ1-6; D is undetermined. In germline, CDR1 is SGHRS, CDR2 YFSETQ. V shed 4 bases and J shed 7 bases, with 15 bases lying between them. The CDR3 is 15 residues long.

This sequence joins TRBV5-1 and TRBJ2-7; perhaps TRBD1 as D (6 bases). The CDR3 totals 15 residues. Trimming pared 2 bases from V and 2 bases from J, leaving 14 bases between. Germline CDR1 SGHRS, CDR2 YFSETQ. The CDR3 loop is CASSLVTGPAYEQYF. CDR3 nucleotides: TGCGCCAGCAGCTTAGTGACAGGACCCGCCTACGAGCAGTACTTC.

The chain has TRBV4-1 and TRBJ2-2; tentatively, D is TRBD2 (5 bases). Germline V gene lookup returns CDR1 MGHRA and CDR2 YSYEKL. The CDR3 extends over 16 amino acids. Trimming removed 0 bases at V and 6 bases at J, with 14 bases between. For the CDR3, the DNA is TGCGCCAGCAGCCAAGACCCAACACTAGGCGCCGGGGAGCTGTTTTTT. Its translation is CASSQDPTLGAGELFF.

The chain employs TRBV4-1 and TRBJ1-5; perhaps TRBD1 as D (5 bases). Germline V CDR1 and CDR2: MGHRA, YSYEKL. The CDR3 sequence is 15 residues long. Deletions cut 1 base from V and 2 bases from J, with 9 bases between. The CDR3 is CASSQGEGGNQPQHF. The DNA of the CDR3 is TGCGCCAGCAGCCAAGGGGAAGGGGGCAATCAGCCCCAGCATTTT.

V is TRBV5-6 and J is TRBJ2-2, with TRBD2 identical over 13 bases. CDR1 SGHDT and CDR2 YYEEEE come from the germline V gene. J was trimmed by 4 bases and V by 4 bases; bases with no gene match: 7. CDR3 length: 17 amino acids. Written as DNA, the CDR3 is TGTGCCAGCAGCCCTGGGGGACTAGCGGGAATCACCGGGGAGCTGTTTTTT. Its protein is CASSPGGLAGITGELFF.

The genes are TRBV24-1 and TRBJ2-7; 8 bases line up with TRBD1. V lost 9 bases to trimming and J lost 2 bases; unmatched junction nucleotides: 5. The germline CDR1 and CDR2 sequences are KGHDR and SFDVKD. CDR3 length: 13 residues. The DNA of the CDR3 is TGTGCCACCTGCGGACAGGGCACCTACGAGCAGTACTTC. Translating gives CATCGQGTYEQYF.

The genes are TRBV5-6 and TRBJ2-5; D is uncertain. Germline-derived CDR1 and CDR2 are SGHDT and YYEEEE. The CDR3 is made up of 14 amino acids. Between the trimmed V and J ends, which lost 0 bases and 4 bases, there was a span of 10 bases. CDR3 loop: CASSLAGLPETQYF. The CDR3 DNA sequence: TGTGCCAGCAGCTTGGCTGGGCTTCCAGAGACCCAGTACTTC.

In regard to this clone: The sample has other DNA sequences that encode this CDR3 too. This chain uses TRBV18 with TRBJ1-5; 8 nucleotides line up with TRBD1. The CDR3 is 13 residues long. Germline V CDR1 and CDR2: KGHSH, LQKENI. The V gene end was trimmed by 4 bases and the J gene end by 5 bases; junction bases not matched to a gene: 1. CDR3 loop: CASSLTGDQPQHF. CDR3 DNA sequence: TGTGCCAGCTCACTGACAGGGGATCAGCCCCAGCATTTT.

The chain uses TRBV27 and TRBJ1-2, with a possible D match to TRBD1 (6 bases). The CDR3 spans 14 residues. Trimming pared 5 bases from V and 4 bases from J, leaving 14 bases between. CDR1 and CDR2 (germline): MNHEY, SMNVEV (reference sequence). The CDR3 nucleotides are TGTGCCAGCAGTACTATGGGGGGGCCCTATGGCTACACCTTC. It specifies CASSTMGGPYGYTF.

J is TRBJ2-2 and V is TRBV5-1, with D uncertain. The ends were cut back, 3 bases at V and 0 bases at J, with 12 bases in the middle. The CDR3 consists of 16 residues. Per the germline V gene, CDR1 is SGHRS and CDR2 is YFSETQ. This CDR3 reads CASSSTELANTGELFF. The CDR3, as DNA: TGCGCCAGCAGCTCCACAGAGCTCGCGAACACCGGGGAGCTGTTTTTT.

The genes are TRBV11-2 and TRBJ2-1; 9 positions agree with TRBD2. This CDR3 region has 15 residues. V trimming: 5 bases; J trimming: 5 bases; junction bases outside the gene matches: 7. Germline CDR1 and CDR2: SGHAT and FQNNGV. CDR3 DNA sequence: TGTGCCAGCAGCCCTCGACTAGCGGAAGACAATGAGCAGTTCTTC. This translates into CASSPRLAEDNEQFF.

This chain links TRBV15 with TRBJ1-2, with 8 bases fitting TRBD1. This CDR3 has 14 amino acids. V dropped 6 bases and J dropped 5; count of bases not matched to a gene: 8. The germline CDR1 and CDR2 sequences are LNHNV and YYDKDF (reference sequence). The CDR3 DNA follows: TGTGCCACCAGTCCAGGACAGGGCGCTTATGGCTACACCTTC. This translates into CATSPGQGAYGYTF.

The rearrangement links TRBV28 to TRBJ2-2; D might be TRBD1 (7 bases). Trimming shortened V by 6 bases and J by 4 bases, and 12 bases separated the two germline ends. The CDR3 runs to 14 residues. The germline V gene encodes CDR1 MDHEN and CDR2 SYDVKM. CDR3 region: CASSTQGGTGELFF. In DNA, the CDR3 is TGTGCCAGCAGCACTCAGGGGGGCACCGGGGAGCTGTTTTTT.

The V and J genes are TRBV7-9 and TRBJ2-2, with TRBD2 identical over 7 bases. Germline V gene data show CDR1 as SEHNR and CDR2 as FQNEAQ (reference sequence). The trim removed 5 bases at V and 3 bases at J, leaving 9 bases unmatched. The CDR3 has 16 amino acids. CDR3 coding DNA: TGTGCCAGCAGCGCCTTCGTGGCGGGAGACACCGGGGAGCTGTTTTTT. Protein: CASSAFVAGDTGELFF. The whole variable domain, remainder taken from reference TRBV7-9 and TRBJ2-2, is DTGVSQNPRHKITKRGQNVTFRCDPISEHNRLYWYRQTLGQGPEFLTYFQNEAQLEKSRLLSDRFSAERPKGSFSTLEIQRTEQGDSAMYLCASSAFVAGDTGELFFGEGSRLTVL.

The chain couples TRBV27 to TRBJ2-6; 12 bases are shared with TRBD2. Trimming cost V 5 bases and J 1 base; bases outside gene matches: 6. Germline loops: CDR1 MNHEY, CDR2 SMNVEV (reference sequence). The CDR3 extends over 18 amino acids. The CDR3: CASSPQTSGRSGANVLTF. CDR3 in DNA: TGTGCCAGCAGTCCCCAGACTAGCGGGAGATCTGGGGCCAACGTCCTGACTTTC.

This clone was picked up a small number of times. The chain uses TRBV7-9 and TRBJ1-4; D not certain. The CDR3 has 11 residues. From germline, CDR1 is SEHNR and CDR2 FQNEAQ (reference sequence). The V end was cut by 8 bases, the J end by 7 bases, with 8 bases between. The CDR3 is CASGYSEKLFF. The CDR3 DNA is TGTGCCAGCGGATACAGTGAAAAACTGTTTTTT.

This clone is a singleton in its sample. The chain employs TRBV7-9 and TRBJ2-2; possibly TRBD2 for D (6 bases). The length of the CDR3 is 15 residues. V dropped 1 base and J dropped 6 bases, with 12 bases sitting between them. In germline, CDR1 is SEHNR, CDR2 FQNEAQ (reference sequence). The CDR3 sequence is CASSLGLPGAGELFF. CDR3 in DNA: TGTGCCAGCAGCTTAGGGTTGCCGGGGGCCGGGGAGCTGTTTTTT.

The CDR3 reads CASSVAGITGELFF. The CDR3 DNA is TGTGCCAGCTCGGTAGCGGGGATCACCGGGGAGCTGTTTTTT. The genes are TRBV28 and TRBJ2-2, with 8 bases fitting TRBD2. The ends lost 8 bases at V and 4 bases at J; junction bases unmatched: 6. Germline CDR1 and CDR2: MDHEN and SYDVKM. This CDR3 has 14 amino acids.